This T cell receptor beta chain was documented in a study of cytomegalovirus exposure and HLA in healthy donors. PCR involved 60 Vbeta and 13 Jbeta primers. Assay used: immunoSEQ multiplex PCR; TCRdb lists only in-frame clones, some missing. This sample has fewer than 200,000 clones; 80% to 90% occur once, and the top ten carry approximately 0.8%. The V end was cut by 4 bases, the J end by 9 bases, with 17 bases between. In germline, CDR1 is SGHTS, CDR2 YDEGEE. The CDR3 is 14 amino acids. The TCR originated in a woman younger than 35 in good health and CMV-seronegative. Sequencing input: PBMCs. The chain recombines TRBV5-8 with TRBJ2-1, with D possibly matching TRBD2 (5 bases). CDR3 DNA: TGTGCCAGCAGCCCGGGGATAGGTTTCTCTGAGCAGTTCTTC. Protein: CASSPGIGFSEQFF.